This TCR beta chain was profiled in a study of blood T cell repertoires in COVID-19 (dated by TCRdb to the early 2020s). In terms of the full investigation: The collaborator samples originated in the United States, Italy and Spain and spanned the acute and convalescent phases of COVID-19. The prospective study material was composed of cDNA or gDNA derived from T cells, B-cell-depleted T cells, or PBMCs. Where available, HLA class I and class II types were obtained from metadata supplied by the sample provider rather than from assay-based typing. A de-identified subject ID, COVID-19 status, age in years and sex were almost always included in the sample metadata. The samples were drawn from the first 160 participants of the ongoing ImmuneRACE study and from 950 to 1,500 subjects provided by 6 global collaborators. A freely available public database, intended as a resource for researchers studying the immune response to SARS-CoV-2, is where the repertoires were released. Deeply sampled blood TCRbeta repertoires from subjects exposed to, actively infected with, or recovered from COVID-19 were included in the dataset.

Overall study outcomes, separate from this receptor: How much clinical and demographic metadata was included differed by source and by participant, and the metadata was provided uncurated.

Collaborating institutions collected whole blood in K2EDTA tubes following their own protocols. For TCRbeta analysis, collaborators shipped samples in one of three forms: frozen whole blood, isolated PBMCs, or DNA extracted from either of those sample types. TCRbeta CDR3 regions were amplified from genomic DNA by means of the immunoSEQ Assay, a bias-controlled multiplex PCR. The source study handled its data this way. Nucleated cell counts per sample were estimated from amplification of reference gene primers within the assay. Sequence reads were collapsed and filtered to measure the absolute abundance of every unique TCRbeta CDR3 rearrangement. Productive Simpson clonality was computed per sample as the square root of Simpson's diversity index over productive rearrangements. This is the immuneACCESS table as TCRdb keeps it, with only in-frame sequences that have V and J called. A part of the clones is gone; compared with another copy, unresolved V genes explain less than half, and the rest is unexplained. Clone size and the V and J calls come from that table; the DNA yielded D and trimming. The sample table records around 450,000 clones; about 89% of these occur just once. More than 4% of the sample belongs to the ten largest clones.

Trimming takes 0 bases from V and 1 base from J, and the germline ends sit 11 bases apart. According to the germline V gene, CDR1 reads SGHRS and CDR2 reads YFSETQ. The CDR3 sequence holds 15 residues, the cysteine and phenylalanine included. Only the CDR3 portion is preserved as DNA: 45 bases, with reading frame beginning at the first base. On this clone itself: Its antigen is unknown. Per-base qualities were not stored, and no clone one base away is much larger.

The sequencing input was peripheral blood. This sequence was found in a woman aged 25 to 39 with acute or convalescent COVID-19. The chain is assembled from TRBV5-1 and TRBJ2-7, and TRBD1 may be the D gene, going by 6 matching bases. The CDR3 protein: CASSLASGESYEQYF. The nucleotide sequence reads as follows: TGCGCCAGCAGCTTGGCCTCAGGGGAGTCCTACGAGCAGTACTTC.